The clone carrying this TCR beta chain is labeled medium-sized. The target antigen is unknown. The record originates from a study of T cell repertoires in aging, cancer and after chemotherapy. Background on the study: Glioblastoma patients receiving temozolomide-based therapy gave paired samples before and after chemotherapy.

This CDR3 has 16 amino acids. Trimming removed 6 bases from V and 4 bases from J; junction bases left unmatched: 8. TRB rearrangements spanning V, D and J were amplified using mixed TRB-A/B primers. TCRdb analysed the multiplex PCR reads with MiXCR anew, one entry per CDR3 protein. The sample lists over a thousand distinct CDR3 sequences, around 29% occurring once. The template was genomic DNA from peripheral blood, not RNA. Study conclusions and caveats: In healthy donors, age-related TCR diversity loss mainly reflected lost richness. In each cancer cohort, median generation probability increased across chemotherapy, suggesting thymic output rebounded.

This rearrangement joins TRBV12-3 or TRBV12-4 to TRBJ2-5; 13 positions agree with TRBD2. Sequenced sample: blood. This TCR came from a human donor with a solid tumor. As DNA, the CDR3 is TGTGCCAGCAGCCACCTATGGACTAGCGGGAGAGAGACCCAGTACTTC. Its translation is CASSHLWTSGRETQYF.